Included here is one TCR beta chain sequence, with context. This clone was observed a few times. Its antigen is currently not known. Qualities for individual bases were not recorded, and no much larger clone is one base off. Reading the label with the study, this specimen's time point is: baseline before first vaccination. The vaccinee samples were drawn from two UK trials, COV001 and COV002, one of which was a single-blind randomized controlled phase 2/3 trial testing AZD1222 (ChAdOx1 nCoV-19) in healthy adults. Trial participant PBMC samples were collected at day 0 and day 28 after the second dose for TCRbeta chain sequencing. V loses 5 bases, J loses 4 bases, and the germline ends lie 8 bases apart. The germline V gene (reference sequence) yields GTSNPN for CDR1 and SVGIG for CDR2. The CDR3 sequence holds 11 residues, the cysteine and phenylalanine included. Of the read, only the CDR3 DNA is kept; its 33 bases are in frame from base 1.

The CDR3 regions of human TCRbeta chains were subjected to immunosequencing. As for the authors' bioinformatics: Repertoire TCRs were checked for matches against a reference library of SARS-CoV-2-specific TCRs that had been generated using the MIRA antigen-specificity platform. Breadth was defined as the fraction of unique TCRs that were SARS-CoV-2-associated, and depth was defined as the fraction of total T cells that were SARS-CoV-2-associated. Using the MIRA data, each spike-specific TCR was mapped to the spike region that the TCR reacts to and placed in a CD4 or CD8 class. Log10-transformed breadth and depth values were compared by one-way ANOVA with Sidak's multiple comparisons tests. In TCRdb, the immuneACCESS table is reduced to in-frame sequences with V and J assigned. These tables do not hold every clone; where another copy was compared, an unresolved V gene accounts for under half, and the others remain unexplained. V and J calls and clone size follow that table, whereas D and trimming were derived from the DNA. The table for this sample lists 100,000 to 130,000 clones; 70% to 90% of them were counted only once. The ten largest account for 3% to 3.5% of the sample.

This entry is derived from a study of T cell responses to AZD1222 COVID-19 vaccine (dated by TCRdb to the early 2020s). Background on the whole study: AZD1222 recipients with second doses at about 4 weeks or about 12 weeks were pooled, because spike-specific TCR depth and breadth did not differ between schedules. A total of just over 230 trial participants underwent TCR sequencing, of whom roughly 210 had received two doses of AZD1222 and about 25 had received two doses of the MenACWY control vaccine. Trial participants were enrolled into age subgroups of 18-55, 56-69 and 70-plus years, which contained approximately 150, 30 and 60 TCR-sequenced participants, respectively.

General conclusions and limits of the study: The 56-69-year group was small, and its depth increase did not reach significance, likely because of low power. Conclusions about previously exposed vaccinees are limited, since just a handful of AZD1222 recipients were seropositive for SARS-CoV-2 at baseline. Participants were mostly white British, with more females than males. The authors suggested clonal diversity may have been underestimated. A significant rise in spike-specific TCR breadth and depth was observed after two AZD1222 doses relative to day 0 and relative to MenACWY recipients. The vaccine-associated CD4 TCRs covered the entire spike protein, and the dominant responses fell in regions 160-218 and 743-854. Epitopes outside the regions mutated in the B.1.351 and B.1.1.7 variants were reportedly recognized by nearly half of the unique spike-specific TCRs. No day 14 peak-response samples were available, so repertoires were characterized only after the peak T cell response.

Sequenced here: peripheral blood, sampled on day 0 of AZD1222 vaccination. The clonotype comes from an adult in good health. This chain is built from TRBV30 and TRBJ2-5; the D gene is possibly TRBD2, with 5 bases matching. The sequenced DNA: TGTGCCTGGGAGAGGGCAGAGACCCAGTACTTC. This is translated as CAWERAETQYF. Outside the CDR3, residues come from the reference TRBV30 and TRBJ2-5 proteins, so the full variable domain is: SQTIHQWPATLVQPVGSPLSLECTVEGTSNPNLYWYRQAAGRGLQLLFYSVGIGQISSEVPQNLSASRPQDRQFILSSKKLLLSDSGFYLCAWERAETQYFGPGTRLLVL.